Reported below is one TCR beta chain. Its antigen is currently unknown. The record originates from a study of cytomegalovirus exposure and HLA in healthy donors. Findings and caveats of the study: Using the classifier, cytomegalovirus status was reportedly diagnosed with high specificity and sensitivity. HLA alleles were associated with 17,000 or so TCR beta sequences in a later analysis at 0.05 false discovery rate. Confirmation in vitro established that three CMV-associated chains were specific for CMV antigens.

Trimming removed 2 bases from V and 2 bases from J, with 9 bases in between. Germline CDR1 LNHDA, CDR2 SQIVND (reference sequence). This CDR3 spans 15 amino acids. Use of 60 Vbeta and 13 Jbeta primers characterized the PCR. Libraries were prepared by immunoSEQ multiplex PCR; TCRdb keeps only in-frame clonotypes and omits some of them. This sample has some 200,000 clones, with around four fifths found just once. Sample: PBMCs. The chain employs TRBV19 and TRBJ1-4, with D perhaps matching TRBD1 (5 bases). This receptor was taken from a boy younger than 10 in good health and CMV-seronegative. The CDR3 coding sequence is TGTGCCAGTAGTATAAATGCAGGGACTAATGAAAAACTGTTTTTT. Its translation: CASSINAGTNEKLFF.